These 14 T cell receptor beta chains originate from one sample sequenced in a study of T cell changes during pregnancy in multiple sclerosis. Some clones are missing from TCRdb's copy, which holds only in-frame ones; the method was immunoSEQ multiplex PCR. The repertoire holds around 70,000 clones, with roughly 89% as singletons. This material consisted of peripheral blood, taken in the second trimester of pregnancy. These receptors originate from a female donor with multiple sclerosis, enrolled in a pregnancy study.

This clone was found a few times. This sequence joins TRBV19 and TRBJ1-1, with D possibly matching TRBD1 (6 bases). V was clipped by 1 base and J by 3 bases, with 6 bases between them. The CDR3 is 13 residues long. The germline CDR1 and CDR2 sequences are LNHDA and SQIVND (reference sequence). The CDR3 nucleotides read TGTGCCAGTAGTATAGGACAGGACACTGAAGCTTTCTTT. Translated: CASSIGQDTEAFF.

V is TRBV4-2 and J is TRBJ2-1, with 11 nucleotides matching TRBD1. CDR1 and CDR2 from the germline V gene are LGHNA and YNFKEQ. Losses at the gene ends were 0 bases for V and 3 bases for J; bases not matched to a gene: 4. The CDR3 is 17 residues long. Here the CDR3 reads CASSQDRGTGGYNEQFF. Written as DNA, the CDR3 is TGTGCCAGCAGCCAAGATCGGGGGACAGGGGGCTACAATGAGCAGTTCTTC.

This chain joins TRBV6-4 and TRBJ1-1, with D unclear. The CDR3 spans 13 residues. The germline V gene has CDR1 MRHNA and CDR2 SNTAGT. The V end was cut by 2 bases, the J end by 5 bases, with 9 bases between. The CDR3 DNA follows: TGTGCCAGCAGTGACGGTGCCGGGACTGAAGCTTTCTTT. As protein: CASSDGAGTEAFF.

The chain employs TRBV27 and TRBJ2-7, with D possibly TRBD1 on 6 matching bases. The V end lost 6 bases, the J end lost 7 bases, and 19 bases lay between the germline ends. CDR3 length equals 14 residues. Germline V gene lookup returns CDR1 MNHEY and CDR2 SMNVEV (reference sequence). CDR3 amino acids: CASRLTGPVSEQYF. CDR3 coding DNA: TGTGCCAGCAGGTTGACAGGACCCGTGAGTGAGCAGTACTTC.

The chain is built from TRBV7-2 and TRBJ1-2; 7 bases fit TRBD1. Germline V lookup: CDR1 SGHTA, CDR2 FQGNSA. This CDR3 has 15 amino acids. V shed 0 bases and J 7 bases; nucleotides not matched to a gene: 8. The CDR3 DNA follows: TGTGCCAGCAGCTTAGCTTATGAGGGGGCGGGTGGCTACACCTTC. It is translated as CASSLAYEGAGGYTF.

The chain has TRBV15 and TRBJ2-7; 8 bases agree with TRBD2. The J segment lost 3 bases and the V segment lost 1 base, leaving 14 bases of the junction unmatched. Germline-derived CDR1 and CDR2 are LNHNV and YYDKDF (reference sequence). The CDR3 has 18 residues. CDR3 coding DNA: TGTGCCACCAGCAGAGGTTCGGGGGGGGGCCGGCTAAACTACGAGCAGTACTTC. It specifies CATSRGSGGGRLNYEQYF.

The chain couples TRBV7-9 to TRBJ1-1; D gene unclear. Trimming stripped 3 bases from V and 6 bases from J, with 11 bases between. The CDR3 runs to 13 residues. Germline V gene sequence: CDR1 SEHNR, CDR2 FQNEAQ (reference sequence). The CDR3 spells CASSLREAAEAFF. In DNA form, the CDR3 reads TGTGCCAGCAGCTTGCGGGAAGCAGCTGAAGCTTTCTTT.

This clone showed up just once. This sequence joins TRBV7-6 and TRBJ1-1; a weak D match, TRBD1 (6 bases). The germline V gene has CDR1 SGHVS and CDR2 FNYEAQ. V was pared by 3 bases and J by 5 bases, with 16 bases between. The CDR3 length is 15 residues. CDR3 region: CASSFQQGSNTEAFF. Written as DNA, the CDR3 is TGTGCCAGCAGCTTCCAACAGGGCTCGAATACTGAAGCTTTCTTT.

The chain carries TRBV5-1 and TRBJ1-4; D ambiguous. The CDR3 is made up of 17 amino acids. In germline, CDR1 is SGHRS, CDR2 YFSETQ. Between the trimmed V and J ends, which lost 2 bases and 8 bases, there was a span of 22 bases. CDR3 residues: CASSLWAETGFREKLFF. Here the CDR3 DNA reads TGCGCCAGCAGCTTATGGGCCGAGACGGGGTTTCGGGAAAAACTGTTTTTT.

This clone appeared once. V and J are TRBV5-1 and TRBJ2-2; tentatively, D is TRBD1 (8 bases). The CDR3 has 16 residues. CDR1 is SGHRS, CDR2 YFSETQ, per germline. Trimming took 6 bases from V and 1 from J, leaving 16 bases between them. The CDR3 DNA reads TGCGCCAGCAACAGGGGGGGCCTGGGGAACACCGGGGAGCTGTTTTTT. Translated: CASNRGGLGNTGELFF.

This chain connects TRBV9 to TRBJ2-1, with TRBD2 matching over 11 bases. V was pared by 0 bases and J by 7 bases, with 3 bases of the junction left unmatched. Germline CDR1 is SGDLS and CDR2 is YYNGEE. The CDR3 is 15 residues long. For the CDR3, the DNA is TGTGCCAGCAGCGTAGGGGTAGCGGGGGGGAATGAGCAGTTCTTC. Amino acid sequence: CASSVGVAGGNEQFF.

The chain links TRBV4-3 to TRBJ1-2, with TRBD1 matching over 9 bases. The CDR3 is made up of 16 amino acids. Per the germline V gene, CDR1 is LGHNA and CDR2 is YSLEER. Germline trimming cut 0 bases from V and 4 bases from J; bases unmatched to any gene: 6. DNA of the CDR3: TGCGCCAGCAGCCAAGACCCGGGACAGGGTCGCTATGGCTACACCTTC. It encodes CASSQDPGQGRYGYTF.

The V call is TRBV7-9, the J call TRBJ2-7; 8 nucleotides align to TRBD1. The trim removed 1 base at V and 7 bases at J, leaving 6 bases unmatched. Germline V CDR1 and CDR2: SEHNR, FQNEAQ (reference sequence). CDR3 length: 14 amino acids. Here the CDR3 DNA reads TGTGCCAGCAGCTTAGACAGGGGGTTGGGAGAGCAGTACTTC. This sequence encodes CASSLDRGLGEQYF. The full variable domain, its missing parts supplied by reference TRBV7-9 and TRBJ2-7, is DTGVSQNPRHKITKRGQNVTFRCDPISEHNRLYWYRQTLGQGPEFLTYFQNEAQLEKSRLLSDRFSAERPKGSFSTLEIQRTEQGDSAMYLCASSLDRGLGEQYFGPGTRLTVT.

This chain connects TRBV9 to TRBJ1-5; TRBD1 matches 8 bases. CDR1 is SGDLS, CDR2 YYNGEE, per germline. There are 15 residues in the CDR3. The junction had 5 bases not matched to a gene; V was cut back by 1 base and J by 5 bases. DNA of the CDR3: TGTGCCAGCAGCGTAACAGGACAGGGTGATCAGCCCCAGCATTTT. Encoded protein: CASSVTGQGDQPQHF.